These 7 T cell receptor beta chains share one sample of origin, sequenced in a study of cytomegalovirus exposure and HLA in healthy donors. With 60 Vbeta and 13 Jbeta primers, the PCR was carried out. TCRdb's copy holds only in-frame clones and misses some; the assay was immunoSEQ multiplex PCR. The sample gives about 160,000 clones, around four fifths of which show up once; approximately 1.4% is in the top ten. Specimen: PBMCs. The receptors originated from a man aged 30 to 39 in good health and CMV-seronegative.

The chain joins TRBV5-1 to TRBJ1-6; 7 bases are a match to TRBD1. With V trimmed by 4 bases and J by 5 bases, 6 bases remained unmatched. Germline loops: CDR1 SGHRS, CDR2 YFSETQ. CDR3 length equals 15 residues. This CDR3 is CASSKGGTDNSPLHF. The DNA of the CDR3 is TGCGCCAGCAGCAAGGGCGGGACAGATAATTCACCCCTCCACTTT.

The chain links TRBV10-3 to TRBJ1-5, with D perhaps matching TRBD1 (5 bases). CDR1 and CDR2 (germline): ENHRY, SYGVKD. CDR3 length: 13 residues. V shed 6 bases and J shed 2 bases, with 8 bases lying between them. CDR3 in amino acids: CAIRGGGNQPQHF. The CDR3 DNA follows: TGTGCCATCAGGGGAGGGGGCAATCAGCCCCAGCATTTT.

The J gene is TRBJ2-7, the V gene TRBV7-2; 11 nucleotides match TRBD2. Germline V lookup: CDR1 SGHTA, CDR2 FQGNSA. The CDR3 is 15 amino acids. Germline trimming cut 3 bases from V and 3 bases from J; bases unmatched to any gene: 4. The CDR3 region has the DNA TGTGCCAGCAGCTTGCTGGGGACTAGCGGCTACGAGCAGTACTTC. Translated: CASSLLGTSGYEQYF.

The table lists this clone with a count of one. The CDR3 loop is CASSATLAGVAEQFF. The CDR3 bases are TGCGCCAGCAGTGCGACACTAGCGGGAGTCGCTGAGCAGTTCTTC. V gene TRBV10-2 combines with J gene TRBJ2-1; 11 nucleotides agree with TRBD2. Germline V gives CDR1 WSHSY, CDR2 SAAADI. The CDR3 extends over 15 amino acids. V dropped 4 bases and J dropped 9; count of bases not matched to a gene: 8.

This clone came up once. The genes are TRBV5-1 and TRBJ1-1; D perhaps matches TRBD1 (6 bases). The CDR3 has 15 residues. Trimming took 4 bases from V and 2 from J, leaving 15 bases between them. Per germline, CDR1 SGHRS and CDR2 YFSETQ. Here the CDR3 reads CASSRMTGYNTEAFF. The DNA of the CDR3 is TGCGCCAGCAGCAGAATGACAGGATATAACACTGAAGCTTTCTTT.

The chain links TRBV7-9 to TRBJ1-3; perhaps TRBD1 as D (6 bases). V was clipped by 5 bases and J by 2 bases, with 16 bases between them. The CDR3 length is 16 residues. CDR1 is SEHNR and CDR2 is FQNEAQ in the germline V gene (reference sequence). In DNA, the CDR3 is TGTGCCAGCAGCCGTACCGACAGGCTCACTGGAAACACCATATATTTT. This translates into CASSRTDRLTGNTIYF.

The rearrangement links TRBV7-6 to TRBJ1-1, with 11 bases lining up with TRBD1. The length of the CDR3 is 16 residues. V gave up 6 bases and J gave up 4 bases; unmatched junction bases: 10. Germline V lookup: CDR1 SGHVS, CDR2 FNYEAQ. CDR3 nucleotides: TGTGCCAGCAGTCCCTGGACAGGGGGCATGAGCACTGAAGCTTTCTTT. It specifies CASSPWTGGMSTEAFF.